This TCR beta chain originates from a study of blood T cell repertoires in COVID-19. The cohort comprised adults aged about 18 to 100 years residing in approximately 25 US areas. Using immunoSEQ multiplex PCR, the repertoire was profiled, and TCRdb retains in-frame clones only, with some absent. Of a few hundred thousand clones listed, about 88% are singletons. CDR1 is WNHNN, CDR2 SYGVQD, per germline (reference sequence). CDR3 length: 12 residues. Trimming left V 3 bases short and J 13 bases short, with 13 bases between. The sequenced material came from PBMCs or T cells enriched from blood (not recorded which). The chain recombines TRBV10-1 with TRBJ2-1; a possible D gene is TRBD1 (6 bases). The origin of this receptor is a woman aged 45-60 years who had been exposed to COVID-19. In DNA, the CDR3 is TGCGCCAGCAGTGATATAACAGGGATACAGTTCTTC. It specifies CASSDITGIQFF.